These 14 T cell receptor beta chains came from one sample sequenced in a study of blood T cell repertoires in COVID-19. The repertoire was sequenced with immunoSEQ multiplex PCR; TCRdb's copy has only in-frame clones and lacks some. The table records around 42,000 clones, around 83% of them present only once. The sequenced material came from peripheral blood. These receptors were collected from a woman older than 75 with acute or convalescent COVID-19.

V is TRBV19 and J is TRBJ2-1; 10 bases map to TRBD2. The CDR3 has 17 amino acids. The V gene's germline CDR1 is LNHDA and CDR2 SQIVND (reference sequence). The ends lost 4 bases at V and 4 bases at J; junction bases unmatched: 10. The CDR3 DNA sequence: TGTGCCAGTAGTACATCTCACCAGCGGGGGGGTTACAATGAGCAGTTCTTC. Its translation is CASSTSHQRGGYNEQFF.

This rearrangement joins TRBV11-2 to TRBJ1-6; 7 bases align to TRBD1. Germline V CDR1 and CDR2: SGHAT, FQNNGV. CDR3 length: 14 residues. J gave up 6 bases and V 5 bases, and 4 bases lay outside the gene matches. The CDR3 bases are TGTGCCAGCAGCACCGGGACAGTTAATTCACCCCTCCACTTT. It translates to CASSTGTVNSPLHF. The full variable domain, completed using reference TRBV11-2 and TRBJ1-6, is EAGVAQSPRYKIIEKRQSVAFWCNPISGHATLYWYQQILGQGPKLLIQFQNNGVVDDSQLPKDRFSAERLKGVDSTLKIQPAKLEDSAVYLCASSTGTVNSPLHFGNGTRLTVT.

The chain uses TRBV5-1 and TRBJ1-2; 12 positions agree with TRBD1. J lost 4 bases, V lost 0 bases, and 4 bases had no gene match. Germline CDR1 and CDR2: SGHRS and YFSETQ. The CDR3 contains 16 residues. In DNA, the CDR3 is TGCGCCAGCAGCTTGGTGGGGACAGGGGGCAGCTATGGCTACACCTTC. It specifies CASSLVGTGGSYGYTF. Complete variable domain (other parts from reference TRBV5-1 and TRBJ1-2): KAGVTQTPRYLIKTRGQQVTLSCSPISGHRSVSWYQQTPGQGLQFLFEYFSETQRNKGNFPGRFSGRQFSNSRSEMNVSTLELGDSALYLCASSLVGTGGSYGYTFGSGTRLTVV.

Details on this clone: The junction and the germline gene differ at one end; a read error may be behind it. The chain has TRBV6-1 and TRBJ2-1; TRBD2 is a possible D gene (6 bases). Germline-derived CDR1 and CDR2 are MNHNS and SASEGT. This CDR3 is built from 12 residues. CDR3 nucleotides: TGTGCCAGCAGTGAACCAGGGACTCCTCAGATCTTC. Translation gives CASSEPGTPQIF.

The CDR3 bases are TGCGCCAGCAGCTTGATAAGCGGGGGGAATCCGGGGACCCAGTACTTC. Translating gives CASSLISGGNPGTQYF. This chain connects TRBV5-1 to TRBJ2-5; TRBD2 aligns across 9 bases. The CDR3 consists of 16 residues. CDR1 and CDR2 (germline): SGHRS, YFSETQ. Trimming took 1 base from V and 7 from J; bases not matched to a gene: 11.

This chain joins TRBV7-9 and TRBJ2-3, with 15 bases identical to TRBD2. CDR1 is SEHNR and CDR2 is FQNEAQ in the germline V gene (reference sequence). The CDR3 totals 18 residues. Trimming cost V 3 bases and J 3 bases; bases outside gene matches: 7. CDR3 protein: CASSFSGTSGGSTDTQYF. The CDR3 region has the DNA TGTGCCAGCAGCTTCTCCGGGACTAGCGGGGGGTCTACAGATACGCAGTATTTT.

The genes are TRBV2 and TRBJ1-2, with TRBD1 matching over 7 bases. The CDR3 is 13 residues long. The germline V gene encodes CDR1 SNHLY and CDR2 FYNNEI. V was pared by 3 bases and J by 8 bases, with 6 bases of the junction left unmatched. Here the CDR3 DNA reads TGTGCCAGCAGTGACGAGGGGGCGAGCGGCTACACCTTC. This sequence encodes CASSDEGASGYTF. Complete variable domain (other parts from reference TRBV2 and TRBJ1-2): EPEVTQTPSHQVTQMGQEVILRCVPISNHLYFYWYRQILGQKVEFLVSFYNNEISEKSEIFDDQFSVERPDGSNFTLKIRSTKLEDSAMYFCASSDEGASGYTFGSGTRLTVV.

This chain connects TRBV9 to TRBJ1-2; D perhaps matches TRBD1 (6 bases). The CDR3 extends over 15 amino acids. Trimming cost V 0 bases and J 10 bases, with 19 bases left between them. From germline, CDR1 is SGDLS and CDR2 YYNGEE. CDR3 region: CASSVAGDIKGVYTF. CDR3 bases: TGTGCCAGCAGCGTAGCTGGGGACATCAAGGGGGTCTACACCTTC.

This CDR3 is CASSLRTGLRNEQFF. CDR3 nucleotides: TGTGCCAGCAGCCTCCGGACAGGGTTGCGCAATGAGCAGTTCTTC. The V gene is TRBV4-2, the J gene TRBJ2-1; TRBD1 aligns across 8 bases. CDR3 length equals 15 residues. Trimming removed 4 bases from V and 6 bases from J; junction bases left unmatched: 8. Germline V gene lookup returns CDR1 LGHNA and CDR2 YNFKEQ.

The chain links TRBV6-2 or TRBV6-3 to TRBJ1-2; 9 nucleotides agree with TRBD1. This CDR3 region has 16 residues. V was pared by 5 bases and J by 0 bases, with 7 bases of the junction left unmatched. Germline V gene data show CDR1 as MNHEY and CDR2 as SVGEGT. CDR3 DNA sequence: TGTGCCAGCAGTCGCTGGGGACAGGGTCCTAACTATGGCTACACCTTC. Protein sequence: CASSRWGQGPNYGYTF.

The rearrangement links TRBV25-1 to TRBJ1-6, with 7 positions matching TRBD1. V gave up 2 bases and J gave up 5 bases; unmatched junction bases: 0. CDR3 length equals 14 residues. Germline V gene sequence: CDR1 MGHDK, CDR2 SYGVNS. CDR3 nucleotides: TGTGCCAGCAGTGAAGGACAGGATAATTCACCCCTCCACTTT. Translation: CASSEGQDNSPLHF.

This chain uses TRBV5-1 with TRBJ1-1; 10 positions agree with TRBD1. Losses at the gene ends were 4 bases for V and 2 bases for J; bases not matched to a gene: 8. The CDR3 runs 16 residues. CDR1 is SGHRS and CDR2 is YFSETQ in the germline V gene. The CDR3 region has the DNA TGCGCCAGCAGCGCGGGGACAGGGGTGCGAAACACTGAAGCTTTCTTT. Translating it yields CASSAGTGVRNTEAFF. Drawing the rest from reference TRBV5-1 and TRBJ1-1, the complete variable domain is KAGVTQTPRYLIKTRGQQVTLSCSPISGHRSVSWYQQTPGQGLQFLFEYFSETQRNKGNFPGRFSGRQFSNSRSEMNVSTLELGDSALYLCASSAGTGVRNTEAFFGQGTRLTVV.

The chain uses TRBV28 and TRBJ2-2; possibly TRBD2 for D (5 bases). Germline CDR1 reads MDHEN; CDR2 reads SYDVKM. V shed 10 bases and J shed 3 bases, with 18 bases lying between them. The CDR3 sequence is 15 residues long. The CDR3 sequence: CATTNVRGYTGELFF. As DNA, the CDR3 is TGTGCCACCACTAACGTGAGAGGGTACACCGGGGAGCTGTTTTTT.

The chain links TRBV5-4 to TRBJ1-6, with a possible D match to TRBD1 (6 bases). The CDR3 has 13 amino acids. The V end was cut by 5 bases, the J end by 8 bases, with 11 bases between. CDR1 SGHNT and CDR2 YYREEE come from the germline V gene (reference sequence). CDR3 loop: CASSSDRHSPLHF. DNA of the CDR3: TGTGCCAGCAGTTCCGACAGGCATTCACCCCTCCACTTT.